The source of this T cell receptor (beta chain) is a study of blood T cell repertoires in COVID-19. Study-level information: T cells, B-cell-depleted T cells, or PBMCs supplied cDNA or gDNA.

Participants reported their clinical history, and cohort assignment relied on those reports. In the original processing: Quantification of nucleated cells was approximated via reference gene primer amplification. Assay used: immunoSEQ multiplex PCR; TCRdb lists only in-frame clones, some missing. V and J calls and clone size are those listed in that table; D and trimming were worked out from the DNA. Of roughly 400,000 clones in the sample, 88% are singletons; the top ten hold less than 1.5%. The trim removed 4 bases at V and 5 bases at J, leaving 10 bases unmatched. This CDR3 spans 15 amino acids. The germline CDR1 and CDR2 sequences are LNHDA and SQIVND (reference sequence).

Source material: PBMCs or T cells enriched from blood (not recorded which). This receptor was taken from a woman younger than 30 who had been exposed to COVID-19. The V and J genes are TRBV19 and TRBJ1-2; TRBD1 matches at 7 bases. The CDR3 reads CASSTRGQAKYGYTF. CDR3 DNA: TGTGCCAGTAGTACCCGTGGACAGGCGAAATATGGCTACACCTTC. Full variable domain (outside the CDR3, taken from reference TRBV19 and TRBJ1-2): DGGITQSPKYLFRKEGQNVTLSCEQNLNHDAMYWYRQDPGQGLRLIYYSQIVNDFQKGDIAEGYSVSREKKESFPLTVTSAQKNPTAFYLCASSTRGQAKYGYTFGSGTRLTVV.